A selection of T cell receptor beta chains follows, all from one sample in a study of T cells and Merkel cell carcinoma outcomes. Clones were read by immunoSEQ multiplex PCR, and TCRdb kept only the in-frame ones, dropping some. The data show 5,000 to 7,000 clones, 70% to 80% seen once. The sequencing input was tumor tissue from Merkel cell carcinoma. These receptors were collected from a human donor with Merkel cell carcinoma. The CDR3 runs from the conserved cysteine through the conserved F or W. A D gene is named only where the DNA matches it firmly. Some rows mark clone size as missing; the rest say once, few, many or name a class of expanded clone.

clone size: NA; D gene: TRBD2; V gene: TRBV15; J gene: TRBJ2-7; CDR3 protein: CATSRDTPSGDYEQYF; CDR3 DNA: TGTGCCACCAGCAGAGATACGCCTAGCGGAGATTACGAGCAGTACTTC
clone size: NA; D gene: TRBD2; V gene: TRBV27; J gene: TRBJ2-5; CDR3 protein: CASSLNPPLSGTYQETQYF; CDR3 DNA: TGTGCCAGCAGTTTAAACCCCCCCCTAAGCGGGACCTACCAAGAGACCCAGTACTTC
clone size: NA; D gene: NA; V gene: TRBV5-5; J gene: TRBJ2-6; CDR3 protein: CASSTGLSGANVLTF; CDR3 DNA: TGTGCCAGCAGCACGGGGCTCTCTGGGGCCAACGTCCTGACTTTC
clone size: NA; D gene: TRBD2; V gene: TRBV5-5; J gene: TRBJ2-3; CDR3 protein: CASSSLAGVTDTQYF; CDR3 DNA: TGTGCCAGCAGCTCACTAGCGGGAGTCACAGATACGCAGTATTTT
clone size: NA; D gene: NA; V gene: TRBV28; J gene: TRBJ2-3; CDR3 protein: CASSPQGLTDTQYF; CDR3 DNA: TGTGCCAGCAGCCCCCAGGGGCTGACAGATACGCAGTATTTT
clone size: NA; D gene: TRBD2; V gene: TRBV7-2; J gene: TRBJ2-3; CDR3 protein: CASSLWAGGPDTQYF; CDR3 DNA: TGTGCCAGCAGCTTATGGGCGGGAGGTCCAGATACGCAGTATTTT
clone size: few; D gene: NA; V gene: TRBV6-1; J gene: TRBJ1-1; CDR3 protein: CASSEPRDTEAFF; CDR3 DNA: TGTGCCAGCAGTGAACCCAGGGACACTGAAGCTTTCTTT
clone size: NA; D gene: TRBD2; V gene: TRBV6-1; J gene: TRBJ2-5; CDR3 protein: CASSEGTIQETQYF; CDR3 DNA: TGTGCCAGCAGTGAGGGGACTATACAAGAGACCCAGTACTTC
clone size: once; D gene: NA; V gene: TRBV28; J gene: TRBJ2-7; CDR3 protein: CASSFTENLSYEQYF; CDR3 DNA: TGTGCCAGCAGCTTTACAGAGAACCTTTCCTACGAGCAGTACTTC
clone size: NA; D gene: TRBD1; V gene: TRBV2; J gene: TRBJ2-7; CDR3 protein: CASSEVQGASLEQYF; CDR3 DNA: TGTGCCAGCAGTGAGGTGCAGGGGGCTAGTCTCGAGCAGTACTTC
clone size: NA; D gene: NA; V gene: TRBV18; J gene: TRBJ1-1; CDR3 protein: CASSPGVERGVIF; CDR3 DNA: TGTGCCAGCTCACCCGGCGTGGAAAGGGGAGTGATCTTT
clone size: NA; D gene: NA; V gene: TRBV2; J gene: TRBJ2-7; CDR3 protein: CASSPVSYEQYF; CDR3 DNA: TGTGCCAGCAGTCCCGTTTCCTACGAGCAGTACTTC
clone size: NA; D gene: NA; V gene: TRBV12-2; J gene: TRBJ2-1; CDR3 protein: CASRLAWARCLNEQFF; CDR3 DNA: TGTGCAAGTCGCTTAGCGTGGGCTAGATGTCTCAATGAGCAGTTCTTC
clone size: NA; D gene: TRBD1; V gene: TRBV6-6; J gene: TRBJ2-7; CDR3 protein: CASKRGQGVRQYF; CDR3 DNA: TGTGCCAGCAAGAGGGGACAGGGCGTACGGCAGTACTTC
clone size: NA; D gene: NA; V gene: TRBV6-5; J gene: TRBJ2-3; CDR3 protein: CASSTLMSRTQYF; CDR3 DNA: TGTGCCAGCAGTACCCTTATGAGTCGGACGCAGTATTTT
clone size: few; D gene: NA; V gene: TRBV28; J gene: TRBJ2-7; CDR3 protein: CASNDRNSYEQYF; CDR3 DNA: TGTGCCAGCAACGACAGGAACTCCTACGAGCAGTACTTC
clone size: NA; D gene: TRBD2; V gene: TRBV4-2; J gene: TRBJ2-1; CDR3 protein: CASSQETGGPVWFF; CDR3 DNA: TGTGCCAGCAGCCAAGAGACGGGAGGGCCGGTTTGGTTCTTC
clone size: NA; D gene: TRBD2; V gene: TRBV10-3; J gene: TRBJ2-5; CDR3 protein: CAIRSSGRSSQETQYF; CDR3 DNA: TGTGCCATCAGGAGTAGCGGGAGGTCCTCGCAAGAGACCCAGTACTTC
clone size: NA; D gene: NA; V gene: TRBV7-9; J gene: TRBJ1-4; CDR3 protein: CASSSPPGNEKLFF; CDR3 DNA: TGTGCCAGCAGCTCCCCCCCCGGTAATGAAAAACTGTTTTTT
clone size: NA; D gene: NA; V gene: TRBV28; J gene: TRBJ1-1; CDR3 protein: CASTIDRYTEAFF; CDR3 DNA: TGTGCCAGCACCATAGACAGATACACTGAAGCTTTCTTT
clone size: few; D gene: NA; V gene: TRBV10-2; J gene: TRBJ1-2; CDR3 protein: CASSLSGLEGGYTF; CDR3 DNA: TGCGCCAGCAGCCTATCGGGACTCGAGGGGGGCTACACCTTC
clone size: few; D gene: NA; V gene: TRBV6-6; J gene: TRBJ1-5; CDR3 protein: CASSYNKGGGNQPQHF; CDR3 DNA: TGTGCCAGCAGTTACAACAAAGGGGGGGGGAATCAGCCCCAGCATTTT